This TCR beta chain was found in a study of STAT5B mutations in CD4+ large granular lymphocyte leukemia. The overall study: Among healthy donors, a particular HLA allele went with more CDR3 'QG' motifs. Study findings and constraints: No patients shared main leukemic clonotypes, though about 24% appeared at low frequency elsewhere.

The assay was run at survey level. Clones were sequenced by immunoSEQ multiplex PCR, and TCRdb holds only the in-frame ones, with some missing. This sample has around 29,000 clones, with around 72% found just once. Germline-derived CDR1 and CDR2 are SGHNT and YYREEE (reference sequence). The CDR3 consists of 15 residues. Germline trimming cut 0 bases from V and 4 bases from J; bases unmatched to any gene: 4. A note on this clone: Antigen unknown.

The clonotype originates from a human donor in good health. The chain recombines TRBV5-4 with TRBJ2-7, with TRBD2 matching over 10 bases. Sequenced: CD4+ T cells from blood buffy coats. CDR3 sequence (DNA): TGTGCCAGCAGCTTGGAACTAGCGGGACAGTACGAGCAGTACTTC. Protein sequence: CASSLELAGQYEQYF.